Sequencing of this T cell receptor beta chain was carried out in a study of tumor-infiltrating lymphocytes in oesophageal squamous cell carcinoma (dated by TCRdb to the mid-2010s). The CDR3 runs 18 residues from the cysteine to the phenylalanine. Only the CDR3 portion is preserved as DNA: 54 bases, with reading frame beginning at the first base. Trimming leaves V shorter by 5 bases and J shorter by 2 bases, with the junction holding 14 bases beyond the gene matches. According to the germline V gene, CDR1 reads MNHNS and CDR2 reads SASEGT. The library relied on PCR. Sequencing used an Illumina HiSeq 2000. Starting from the raw public reads, TCRdb applied fastp trimming at Q25, assembled clones with MiXCR and retained in-frame beta chains. Each entry merges the rows of one CDR3 protein and shows their most common DNA and genes. This sample gives under 15,000 distinct CDR3 sequences in total; roughly 50% of them show up just once. The ten top clones hold 28% of the sample.

For this clonotype: Its specific antigen is unknown. No per-base quality is available; no much larger clone lies one base away.

Sequenced sample: esophageal tumor tissue. This chain joins TRBV6-1 to TRBJ1-3; 8 of the junction bases match TRBD1. This TCR was recovered from a female donor with esophageal squamous cell carcinoma. The DNA is as follows: TGTGCCAGCAGTCTCAACGACGACAGGGGTGAGGCTGGAAACACCATATATTTT. Its translation is CASSLNDDRGEAGNTIYF.